These 20 T cell receptor beta chains originate from one sample sequenced in a study of blood T cells in healthy people across ages. Combining a sample-barcoded 5' primer with a J-beta primer mix, a second PCR ran for about 6 to 12 cycles. One entry per CDR3 protein results from TCRdb running MiXCR on the 5' RACE reads. The sample has 550,000 to 800,000 distinct CDR3 sequences; approximately 31% are singletons. Sequencing input: blood. These receptors all stem from a woman aged 80 or older in good health.

A note on this clonotype: This may be a read error: a much more frequent sequence differs by one nucleotide. J is TRBJ2-3 and V is TRBV5-1, with a weak D call TRBD1 (6 bases). This CDR3 comprises 15 residues. The germline CDR1 and CDR2 sequences are SGHRS and YFSETQ. Trimming removed 4 bases from V and 2 bases from J, with 14 bases in between. The CDR3 DNA is TGCGCCAGCAGCCCGTCCAGGGGACCCACAGATACGCAGTATTTT. Protein product: CASSPSRGPTDTQYF.

This clonotype turned up a few times. The rearrangement uses TRBV6-6 and TRBJ2-4; 8 nucleotides agree with TRBD1. Germline lookup yields CDR1 MNHNY and CDR2 SVGAGI (reference sequence). The trim removed 6 bases at V and 0 bases at J, leaving 10 bases unmatched. The CDR3 consists of 17 residues. CDR3 DNA: TGTGCCAGCAGCCCCGGACAGGGACAACTAGCCAAAAACATTCAGTACTTC. Protein product: CASSPGQGQLAKNIQYF.

This clonotype showed up many times. The rearrangement joins TRBV7-2 to TRBJ1-5; D not certain. Trimming removed 5 bases from V and 0 bases from J, with 11 bases in between. Per the germline V gene, CDR1 is SGHTA and CDR2 is FQGNSA. CDR3 size: 15 residues. The CDR3 region has the DNA TGTGCCAGCAGCCTCCTGCGCAGTAGCAATCAGCCCCAGCATTTT. Translating it yields CASSLLRSSNQPQHF.

This clonotype was seen at least ten times. The J gene is TRBJ1-2, the V gene TRBV6-1, with TRBD1 identical over 8 bases. The CDR3 has 14 residues. V gave up 11 bases and J gave up 3 bases; unmatched junction bases: 11. Germline assignment: CDR1 MNHNS and CDR2 SASEGT. CDR3 coding DNA: TGTGCCTGCGCGAGACAGGGGAGGGACTATGGCTACACCTTC. Translating it yields CACARQGRDYGYTF.

The chain recombines TRBV20-1 with TRBJ2-7, with D perhaps matching TRBD2 (6 bases). Trimming took 2 bases from V and 2 from J, leaving 16 bases between them. From germline, CDR1 is DFQATT and CDR2 SNEGSKA (reference sequence). CDR3 length: 15 residues. CDR3 protein: CSARSIDTGAYEQYF. The CDR3 nucleotides read TGCAGTGCTAGATCCATTGACACGGGAGCCTACGAGCAGTACTTC.

As to this clonotype: A much bigger clone sits one base away, suggesting this may be a read error. The rearrangement links TRBV7-9 to TRBJ2-1, with a weak D call TRBD1 (6 bases). Germline V gene sequence: CDR1 SEHNR, CDR2 FQNEAQ (reference sequence). This CDR3 is 16 amino acids long. With 1 base removed from V and 10 bases from J, the gap between germline ends came to 20 bases. In DNA form, the CDR3 reads TGTGCCAGCAGCTTAGTTCTGGGGGCGCGGTCCTACGAGCAGTTCTTC. Translating gives CASSLVLGARSYEQFF.

The sample holds many counts of this clonotype. V usage is TRBV30 and J usage is TRBJ2-7; 10 bases map to TRBD1. CDR1 is GTSNPN, CDR2 SVGIG, per germline (reference sequence). V shed 4 bases, J shed 3 bases, and the junction held 3 bases outside the gene matches. The CDR3 runs to 13 residues. CDR3 in DNA: TGTGCCTGGATCGGACAGGGGGGCTACGAGCAGTACTTC. Amino acids: CAWIGQGGYEQYF.

In this sample, this clonotype turned up many times. This chain uses TRBV7-2 with TRBJ1-2; no firm D call. Germline CDR1 is SGHTA and CDR2 is FQGNSA. The V and J ends lost 4 bases and 4 bases respectively, with 13 bases between them. The CDR3 has 14 residues. CDR3 bases: TGTGCCAGCAGCTCCCCGGGGAAGATCTATGGCTACACCTTC. Amino acids: CASSSPGKIYGYTF.

This clonotype was seen more than once but under ten times. A much larger clone is a single base away; this may be a read error. The chain is built from TRBV2 and TRBJ1-2; 9 positions match TRBD1. CDR1 and CDR2 from the germline V gene are SNHLY and FYNNEI. This CDR3 contains 14 residues. CDR3 residues: CAGREGTGNYGYTF. CDR3 coding DNA: TGTGCCGGCAGGGAAGGGACAGGGAACTATGGCTACACCTTC.

This clonotype was counted only a few times. The chain carries TRBV28 and TRBJ2-2, with a possible D match to TRBD1 (6 bases). CDR1 MDHEN and CDR2 SYDVKM come from the germline V gene. This CDR3 spans 13 amino acids. V was clipped by 7 bases and J by 5 bases, with 11 bases between them. CDR3: CASNTGSTGELFF. DNA of the CDR3: TGTGCCAGCAATACAGGGTCGACCGGGGAGCTGTTTTTT.

The CDR3 spells CSVHFTDTQYF. CDR3 sequence (DNA): TGCAGCGTTCACTTCACAGATACGCAGTATTTT. V and J are TRBV29-1 and TRBJ2-3; D is undetermined. This CDR3 comprises 11 residues. The ends were cut back, 5 bases at V and 2 bases at J, with 5 bases in the middle. CDR1 is SQVTM, CDR2 ANQGSEA, per germline.

This clonotype was seen only a few times. The chain links TRBV20-1 to TRBJ2-2; D is possibly TRBD1 (6 bases). The CDR3 length is 15 residues. From germline, CDR1 is DFQATT and CDR2 SNEGSKA (reference sequence). V was cut by 4 bases and J by 7 bases, with 19 bases left in between. This chain's CDR3 is CSAKVQRGLGGELFF. The CDR3 DNA follows: TGCAGTGCTAAAGTTCAGAGGGGGTTGGGCGGGGAGCTGTTTTTT.

This clonotype was recorded at least ten times. The CDR3: CASRPAGPGETQYF. The CDR3 DNA follows: TGTGCCAGCAGGCCGGCGGGGCCGGGCGAGACCCAGTACTTC. The V call is TRBV6-1, the J call TRBJ2-5, with a possible D match to TRBD2 (6 bases). Trimming cost V 6 bases and J 5 bases, with 16 bases left between them. The germline gives CDR1 MNHNS, CDR2 SASEGT. The CDR3 contains 14 residues.

This chain joins TRBV20-1 and TRBJ2-7; D possibly corresponds to TRBD1 (5 bases). Germline V gene lookup returns CDR1 DFQATT and CDR2 SNEGSKA (reference sequence). The V gene lost 2 bases and the J gene lost 0 bases, with 8 bases spanning the gap. This CDR3 contains 13 residues. CDR3 nucleotides: TGCAGTGCTAGAACAGGATTCTCCTACGAGCAGTACTTC. It is translated as CSARTGFSYEQYF.

This chain uses TRBV6-6 with TRBJ1-2; 7 bases line up with TRBD1. The CDR3 loop spans 12 amino acids. CDR1 is MNHNY and CDR2 is SVGAGI in the germline V gene (reference sequence). Losses at the gene ends were 8 bases for V and 8 bases for J; bases not matched to a gene: 8. CDR3 in amino acids: CASSYQGDGYTF. CDR3 nucleotide sequence: TGTGCCAGCTCCTACCAGGGGGACGGCTACACCTTC.

At least ten counts were recorded for this clonotype. At one end, the junction sequence differs from germline, possibly due to a read error. This rearrangement joins TRBV7-6 to TRBJ2-5; 8 bases agree with TRBD2. CDR3 length: 15 amino acids. CDR1 is SGHVS and CDR2 is FNYEAQ in the germline V gene. The CDR3 is CASSIAGTTQETQYF. DNA of the CDR3: TGTGCCAGCAGCATAGCGGGGACTACCCAAGAGACCCAGTACTTC.

This clonotype was counted many times. The chain has TRBV20-1 and TRBJ2-5, with D unresolved. V lost 1 base and J 4 bases, leaving 16 bases between the germline ends. CDR1 and CDR2 from the germline V gene are DFQATT and SNEGSKA (reference sequence). The CDR3 contains 15 residues. The CDR3 here is CSARVPSRRPETQYF. Here the CDR3 DNA reads TGCAGTGCTAGAGTCCCTTCTAGGAGACCAGAGACCCAGTACTTC.

This clonotype was counted ten times or more. This chain joins TRBV19 and TRBJ2-3, with 14 bases fitting TRBD2. Looked up from germline, CDR1 is LNHDA and CDR2 is SQIVND (reference sequence). V lost 6 bases, J lost 6 bases, and 5 bases stayed unmatched. The CDR3 has 15 amino acids. CDR3 nucleotide sequence: TGTGCCAGTAGCCGGACTAGCGGGGGGATCGATACGCAGTATTTT. Translating gives CASSRTSGGIDTQYF.

V and J are TRBV9 and TRBJ1-2; unclear D gene. Deletions cut 0 bases from V and 6 bases from J, with 12 bases between. This CDR3 is built from 14 residues. CDR1 is SGDLS, CDR2 YYNGEE, per germline. Here the CDR3 reads CASSVGPLEHGYTF. The CDR3 DNA reads TGTGCCAGCAGCGTAGGCCCCCTCGAGCATGGCTACACCTTC.

This clonotype came up many times. The chain links TRBV5-1 to TRBJ2-3; 13 nucleotides agree with TRBD2. The CDR3 is made up of 16 amino acids. Germline CDR1 reads SGHRS; CDR2 reads YFSETQ. With V trimmed by 4 bases and J by 4 bases, 6 bases remained unmatched. CDR3 coding DNA: TGCGCCAGCAGCGTAGGACTAGCGGGGGTCGCAGATACGCAGTATTTT. Encoded protein: CASSVGLAGVADTQYF.